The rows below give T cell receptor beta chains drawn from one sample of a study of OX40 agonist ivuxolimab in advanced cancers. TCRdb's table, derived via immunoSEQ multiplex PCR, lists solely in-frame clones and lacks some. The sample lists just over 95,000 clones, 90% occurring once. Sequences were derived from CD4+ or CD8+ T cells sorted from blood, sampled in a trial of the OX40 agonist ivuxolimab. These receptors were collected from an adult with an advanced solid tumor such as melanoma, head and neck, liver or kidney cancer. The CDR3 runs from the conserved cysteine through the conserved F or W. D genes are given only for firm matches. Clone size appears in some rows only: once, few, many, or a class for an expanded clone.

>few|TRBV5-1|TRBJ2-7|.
TGCGCCAGCAGCCCTGCCCGGGGGCGCGAGGCGGGGTACTTC
CASSPARGREAGYF
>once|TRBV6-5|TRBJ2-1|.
TGTGCCAGCAGCACCCCAGGGATACCGGGCAATGAGCAGTTCTTC
CASSTPGIPGNEQFF
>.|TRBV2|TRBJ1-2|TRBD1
TGTGCCAGCAGGGGGCTAGGACAGGGGGCGCCGGGTGGCTACACCTTC
CASRGLGQGAPGGYTF
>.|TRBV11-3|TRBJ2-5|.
TGTGCCAGCAGTCGACATGGGAAAGAGACCCAGTACTTC
CASSRHGKETQYF
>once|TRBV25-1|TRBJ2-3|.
TGTGCCAGCAGTTCCTTGGGCCCAGATACGCAGTATTTT
CASSSLGPDTQYF
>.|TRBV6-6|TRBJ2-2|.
TGTGCCAGCACCCAACGACTAGGCCCCGGGGAGCTGTTTTTT
CASTQRLGPGELFF
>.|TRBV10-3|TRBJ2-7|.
TGTGCCATCAGTGAGAACGGCAGGGCCTACGAGCAGTACTTC
CAISENGRAYEQYF
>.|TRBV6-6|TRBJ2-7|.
TGTGCCAGCAGTTACTCGTTAAACGTCGGGGGCGCGTGG
CASSYSLNVGGAW
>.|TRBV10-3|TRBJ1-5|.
TGTGCCATCAGTGCCGGAGCGACCGATCAGCCCCAGCATTTT
CAISAGATDQPQHF
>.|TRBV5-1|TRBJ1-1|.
TGCGCCAGCAGGACCGGGCGGAACACTGAAGCTTTCTTT
CASRTGRNTEAFF
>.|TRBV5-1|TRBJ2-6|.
TGCGCCAGCAGCTTGGTTCCGGGGGCCAACGTCCTGACTTTC
CASSLVPGANVLTF
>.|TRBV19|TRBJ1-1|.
TGTGCCAGTAACTTGAGGGGCAGCCTGGGTGGCAAGACTTTCTTT
CASNLRGSLGGKTFF
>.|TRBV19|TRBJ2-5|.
TGTGCCAGTAGTGAAGGCGGGGAGACCCAGTACTTC
CASSEGGETQYF
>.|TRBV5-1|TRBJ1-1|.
TGCGCCAGCAGCTTGGTGGCCGGGCTCAACACTGAAGCTTTCTTT
CASSLVAGLNTEAFF
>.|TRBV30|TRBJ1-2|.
TGTGCCTGGAGTGGACCTTTCCCCGCCTCAGTGGGAAAAGGCTACACCTTC
CAWSGPFPASVGKGYTF
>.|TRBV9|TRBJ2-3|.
TGTGCCAGCAGCGTAGCTCCTAGCGGCACAGATACGCAGTATTTT
CASSVAPSGTDTQYF
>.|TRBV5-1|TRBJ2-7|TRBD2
TGCGCCAGCAGCCAAGCGGGGAGCTCCTACGAGCAGTACTTC
CASSQAGSSYEQYF
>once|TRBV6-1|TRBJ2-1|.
TGTGCCACCACCCCGCTAGCCTACTCCTACAATGAGCAGTTCTTC
CATTPLAYSYNEQFF
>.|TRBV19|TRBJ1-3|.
TGTGCCAGTCGTAAACGGGACACCGCGTTTGGAAACACCATATATTTT
CASRKRDTAFGNTIYF
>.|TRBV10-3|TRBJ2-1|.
TGTGCCATCAGTGCCCCTCCACTCTTTGGTGACAATGAGCAGTTCTTC
CAISAPPLFGDNEQFF
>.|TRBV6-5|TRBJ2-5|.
TGTGCCAGCAGTTACTCTGCGTGGTCAGAGACCCAGTACTTC
CASSYSAWSETQYF
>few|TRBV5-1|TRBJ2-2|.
TGCGCCAGCAGCCCGTCCTCCGGGGAGCTGTTTTTT
CASSPSSGELFF
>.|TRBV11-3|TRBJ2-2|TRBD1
TGTGCCAGCAGCTTGGGGACAGGGGACACCGGGGAGCTGTTTTTT
CASSLGTGDTGELFF
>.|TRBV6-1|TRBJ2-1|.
TGTGCCAGCAGGGGGAATAACTACAATGAGCAGTTCTTC
CASRGNNYNEQFF
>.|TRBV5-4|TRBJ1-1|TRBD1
TGTGCCAGCAGCGCCCGGGAGGGGGCGCGTGCTGAAGCTTTCTTT
CASSAREGARAEAFF
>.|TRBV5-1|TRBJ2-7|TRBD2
TGCGCCAGCAGCTTGCACGGACGGGGGGAGACCTACGAGCAGTACTTC
CASSLHGRGETYEQYF
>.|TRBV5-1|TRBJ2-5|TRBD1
TGCGCCAGCAGCTTGGAGGGGGCGCAGGAGACCCAGTACTTC
CASSLEGAQETQYF
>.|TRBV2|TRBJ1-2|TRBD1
TGTGCCAGCAGGGGACAGGGGGAGCCCTATGGCTACACCTTC
CASRGQGEPYGYTF
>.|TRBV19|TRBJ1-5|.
TGTGCCAGTCTAACCAATGGCCTCCATCGCAATCAGCCCCAGCATTTT
CASLTNGLHRNQPQHF
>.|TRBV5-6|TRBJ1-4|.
TGTGCCAGCAGCTTGGCTGGGGCAGATGAAAAACTGTTTTTT
CASSLAGADEKLFF
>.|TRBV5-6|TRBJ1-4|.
TGTGCCAGCAGCTTCCGGCCGGCAGGGGATGAAAAACTGTTTTTT
CASSFRPAGDEKLFF
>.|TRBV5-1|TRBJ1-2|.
TGCGCCAGCAGCTTGGGATGGGGCTCAGTTAACTATGGCTACACCTTC
CASSLGWGSVNYGYTF
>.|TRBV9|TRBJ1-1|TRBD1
TGTGCCAGGAAGGGACAGTTGAACACTGAAGCTTTCTTT
CARKGQLNTEAFF
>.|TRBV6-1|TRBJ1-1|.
TGTGCCAGCAGTGAAGGGTTGGGGAACACTGAAGCTTTCTTT
CASSEGLGNTEAFF
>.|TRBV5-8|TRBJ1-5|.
TGTGCCAGCAGCCTTCAGGGATTTAATCAGCCCCAGCATTTT
CASSLQGFNQPQHF
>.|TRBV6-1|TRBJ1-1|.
TGTGCCAGCAGTGAAGTATGGGGCACTGAAGCTTTCTTT
CASSEVWGTEAFF
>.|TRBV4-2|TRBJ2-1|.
TGTGCCAGCAGCCTTACAGGTTCCAGCTCCTACAATGAGCAGTTCTTC
CASSLTGSSSYNEQFF
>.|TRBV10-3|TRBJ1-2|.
TGTGCCATCAGTGAGTCGGGGGGTTTGGGAAGGGGCCTCCTCAACTATGGCTACACCTTC
CAISESGGLGRGLLNYGYTF
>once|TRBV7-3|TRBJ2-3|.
TGTGCCAGCAGCCGAAGCGGTATCACAGATACGCAGTATTTT
CASSRSGITDTQYF
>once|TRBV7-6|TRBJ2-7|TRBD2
TGTGCCAGCAGCCCCTTGGCTAGCGGGAGGGCGTACGAGCAGTACTTC
CASSPLASGRAYEQYF
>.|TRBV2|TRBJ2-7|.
TGTGCCAGCCGAACGAGTCGGCAGTACTTC
CASRTSRQYF
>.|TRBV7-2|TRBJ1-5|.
TGTGCCAGCAGCCCGGGTAGGGGTCGAACTCAGCCCCAGCATTTT
CASSPGRGRTQPQHF
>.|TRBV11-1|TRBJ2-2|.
TGTGCCAGCAGCTTCGGGCAGGGGACCGCCGGGGAGCTGTTTTTT
CASSFGQGTAGELFF
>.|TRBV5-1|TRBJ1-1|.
TGCGCCAGCACTTCCCCCCAGGGGACGGTGAACACTGAAGCTTTCTTT
CASTSPQGTVNTEAFF
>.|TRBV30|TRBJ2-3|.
TGTGCCTGGAGTGTTGGGGCTAGCACAGATACGCAGTATTTT
CAWSVGASTDTQYF
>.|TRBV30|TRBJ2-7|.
TGTGCCTGGAGCGCGACTTGGGGGGAGCAGTACTTC
CAWSATWGEQYF
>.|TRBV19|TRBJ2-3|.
TGTGCCAGTAGTATAGGCCGGACTAGCACAGATACGCAGTATTTT
CASSIGRTSTDTQYF
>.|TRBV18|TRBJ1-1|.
TGTGCCAGCTCAACGGGGAACACTGAAGCTTTCTTT
CASSTGNTEAFF
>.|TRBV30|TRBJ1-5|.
TGTGCCTGGAGCGATGGTGGGACTAAAAGCAATCAGCCCCAGCATTTT
CAWSDGGTKSNQPQHF
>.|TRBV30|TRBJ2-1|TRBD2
TGTGCCTGGAAGGTGTTGGCGGGAGGAAGGTCCTACAATGAGCAGTTCTTC
CAWKVLAGGRSYNEQFF
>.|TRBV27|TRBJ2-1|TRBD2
TGTGCCAGCAGTTTGTTAGCGGGGGGTAGCGGCAATGAGCAGTTCTTC
CASSLLAGGSGNEQFF
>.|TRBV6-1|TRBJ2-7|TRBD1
TGTGCCAGCACCCTACAGGGGGCTAGCCACAACGAGCAGTACTTC
CASTLQGASHNEQYF
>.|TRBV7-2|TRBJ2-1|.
TGTGCCAGCAGCTTAAACTCGAACTCCTACAATGAGCAGTTCTTC
CASSLNSNSYNEQFF
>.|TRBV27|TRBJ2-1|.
TGTGCCAGCAGTTTCTTCCGGGGGTTGACCTACAATGAGCAGTTCTTC
CASSFFRGLTYNEQFF